These T cell receptor beta chains were read from a single sample in a study of T cell responses to AZD1222 COVID-19 vaccine. The protocol was immunoSEQ multiplex PCR, while the TCRdb copy is restricted to in-frame clones and leaves out a portion. The repertoire holds approximately 140,000 clones, with approximately 90% as singletons. Specimen: peripheral blood, collected on day 0 of AZD1222 vaccination. The receptors shown here come from an adult in good health. The CDR3 runs from the conserved cysteine through the conserved F or W. Each record gives: V gene, D gene, J gene, clone size, CDR3 DNA, CDR3 protein. D genes are given only for firm matches. The size of a clone is reported for some rows only, either as once, few or many, or as a class for expanded clones.

V gene: TRBV7-9
D gene: NA
J gene: TRBJ1-5
clone size: NA
CDR3 DNA: TGTGCCAGCAGCTCAAACAGGGAACAGGGTCAGCCCCAGCATTTT
CDR3 protein: CASSSNREQGQPQHF

V gene: TRBV6-5
D gene: NA
J gene: TRBJ2-7
clone size: NA
CDR3 DNA: TGTGCCAGCAGTTACATGAGCTCCTACGAGCAGTACTTC
CDR3 protein: CASSYMSSYEQYF

V gene: TRBV5-8
D gene: TRBD1
J gene: TRBJ1-5
clone size: NA
CDR3 DNA: TGTGCCAGCAGCCTAGGGACAGGGACCCCGGCCCAGCATTTT
CDR3 protein: CASSLGTGTPAQHF

V gene: TRBV4-3
D gene: TRBD1
J gene: TRBJ1-3
clone size: NA
CDR3 DNA: TGCGCCAGCAGCCAAGATCACGGGACAGGGGGCAACACCATATATTTT
CDR3 protein: CASSQDHGTGGNTIYF

V gene: TRBV25-1
D gene: NA
J gene: TRBJ2-7
clone size: NA
CDR3 DNA: TGTGCCAGCAGTGTCACACCCAGGGGATCCTACGAGCAGTACTTC
CDR3 protein: CASSVTPRGSYEQYF

V gene: TRBV9
D gene: NA
J gene: TRBJ2-7
clone size: NA
CDR3 DNA: TGTGCCAGCAGCGTAGGGGCCTTCAGCTCCTACGAGCAGTACTTC
CDR3 protein: CASSVGAFSSYEQYF

V gene: TRBV5-6
D gene: NA
J gene: TRBJ1-2
clone size: few
CDR3 DNA: TGTGCCAGCAGCAGGACAGACTATGGCTACACCTTC
CDR3 protein: CASSRTDYGYTF

V gene: TRBV15
D gene: TRBD1
J gene: TRBJ1-1
clone size: NA
CDR3 DNA: TGTGCCACCAGCAGCTTACAGGGGGCCTACACTGAAGCTTTCTTT
CDR3 protein: CATSSLQGAYTEAFF

V gene: TRBV5-1
D gene: TRBD2
J gene: TRBJ2-7
clone size: NA
CDR3 DNA: TGCGCCAGTCGACTAGCGGGAGGAGGCGAGCAGTACTTC
CDR3 protein: CASRLAGGGEQYF

V gene: TRBV5-1
D gene: TRBD1
J gene: TRBJ2-7
clone size: once
CDR3 DNA: TGCGCCAGCAGCTTATACGACAGGGACACCTACGAGCAGTACTTC
CDR3 protein: CASSLYDRDTYEQYF

V gene: TRBV30
D gene: NA
J gene: TRBJ1-3
clone size: NA
CDR3 DNA: TGTGCCTGGCAAGGGTTCTCTGGAAACACCATATATTTT
CDR3 protein: CAWQGFSGNTIYF

V gene: TRBV7-2
D gene: NA
J gene: TRBJ1-5
clone size: NA
CDR3 DNA: TGTGCCAGCAGCTTATTCCCGCATGGGGGCAATCAGCCCCAGCATTTT
CDR3 protein: CASSLFPHGGNQPQHF

V gene: TRBV13
D gene: TRBD2
J gene: TRBJ2-3
clone size: NA
CDR3 DNA: TGTGCCAGCAGATTTTGGACTAGCAGAGATACGCAGTATTTT
CDR3 protein: CASRFWTSRDTQYF

V gene: TRBV6-2/TRBV6-3
D gene: NA
J gene: TRBJ1-5
clone size: NA
CDR3 DNA: TGTGCCAGCAGTTACTCGTCCGGCAGGTATCAGCCCCAGCATTTT
CDR3 protein: CASSYSSGRYQPQHF

V gene: TRBV28
D gene: TRBD1
J gene: TRBJ1-1
clone size: NA
CDR3 DNA: TGTGCCAGCAGTTTCGCAGACAGGGTGGCTTTCTTT
CDR3 protein: CASSFADRVAFF

V gene: TRBV14
D gene: TRBD2
J gene: TRBJ2-2
clone size: NA
CDR3 DNA: TGTGCCAGCAGCCAAGATCGATCCAGCGGGATTCCAACGGGGGAGCTGTTTTTT
CDR3 protein: CASSQDRSSGIPTGELFF

V gene: TRBV6-5
D gene: NA
J gene: TRBJ1-6
clone size: NA
CDR3 DNA: TGTGCCAGCAGTTACGATGTTGAGGGTTCACCCCTCCACTTT
CDR3 protein: CASSYDVEGSPLHF

V gene: TRBV3-1/TRBV3-2
D gene: NA
J gene: TRBJ2-3
clone size: NA
CDR3 DNA: TGTGCCAGCAGCCAAGATCATACAGATACGCAGTATTTT
CDR3 protein: CASSQDHTDTQYF

V gene: TRBV3-1/TRBV3-2
D gene: NA
J gene: TRBJ2-7
clone size: NA
CDR3 DNA: TGTGCCAGCAGCCAAGGTGGAGGGGGTTTCGAGCAGTACTTC
CDR3 protein: CASSQGGGGFEQYF

V gene: TRBV30
D gene: TRBD2
J gene: TRBJ2-1
clone size: once
CDR3 DNA: TGTGCCTGGAGTGCGGGACTAGCAAGCAATGAGCAGTTCTTC
CDR3 protein: CAWSAGLASNEQFF

V gene: TRBV6-5
D gene: NA
J gene: TRBJ2-1
clone size: NA
CDR3 DNA: TGTGCCAGCCAAGGGGGAGAATCCTACAATGAGCAGTTCTTC
CDR3 protein: CASQGGESYNEQFF

V gene: TRBV28
D gene: TRBD2
J gene: TRBJ2-3
clone size: NA
CDR3 DNA: TGTGCCAGTGGAGGACTGAGCGGGAGGGATACAGATACGCAGTATTTT
CDR3 protein: CASGGLSGRDTDTQYF

V gene: TRBV28
D gene: TRBD1
J gene: TRBJ1-6
clone size: NA
CDR3 DNA: TGTGCCAGCGGGGCCGGGACAGGATTTTTGTCACCCCTCCACTTT
CDR3 protein: CASGAGTGFLSPLHF

V gene: TRBV24-1
D gene: TRBD1
J gene: TRBJ1-2
clone size: NA
CDR3 DNA: TGTGCCACCAGTGATTGGGGGACAGCTCCTAGTGGCTACACCTTC
CDR3 protein: CATSDWGTAPSGYTF

V gene: TRBV9
D gene: NA
J gene: TRBJ2-1
clone size: NA
CDR3 DNA: TGTGCCAGCAGCGTGGGAGGGGGCCCTAGCGCCCGGGCCTACAATGAGCAGTTCTTC
CDR3 protein: CASSVGGGPSARAYNEQFF

V gene: TRBV7-8
D gene: NA
J gene: TRBJ1-2
clone size: NA
CDR3 DNA: TGTGCCAGCAGCTTGTTGGGGGGTAACTATGGCTACACCTTC
CDR3 protein: CASSLLGGNYGYTF

V gene: TRBV2
D gene: NA
J gene: TRBJ1-3
clone size: NA
CDR3 DNA: TGTGCCAGCAGTTACAGTTTACAGGGCTCTGGAAACACCATATATTTT
CDR3 protein: CASSYSLQGSGNTIYF

V gene: TRBV28
D gene: NA
J gene: TRBJ1-1
clone size: NA
CDR3 DNA: TGTGCCAGCAGTTTCCCCCGGAAGAACACTGAAGCTTTCTTT
CDR3 protein: CASSFPRKNTEAFF

V gene: TRBV27
D gene: TRBD2
J gene: TRBJ2-7
clone size: NA
CDR3 DNA: TGTGCCAGCAGTTTCGGAGCGGGGGCCCATAAATTCTACGAGCAGTACTTC
CDR3 protein: CASSFGAGAHKFYEQYF

V gene: TRBV7-9
D gene: NA
J gene: TRBJ1-6
clone size: NA
CDR3 DNA: TGTGCCAGCAGCTTAGAAACAGCGAGCTCCTATAATTCACCCCTCCACTTT
CDR3 protein: CASSLETASSYNSPLHF

V gene: TRBV2
D gene: NA
J gene: TRBJ2-1
clone size: NA
CDR3 DNA: TGTGCCAGCAGAGTGACTTGGGGAGCCAGAGGGCAGTTCTTC
CDR3 protein: CASRVTWGARGQFF

V gene: TRBV4-3
D gene: TRBD2
J gene: TRBJ2-7
clone size: NA
CDR3 DNA: TGCGCCAGCAGCCAAGACGGACTAGCGGGAGCCGAGCAGTACTTC
CDR3 protein: CASSQDGLAGAEQYF

V gene: TRBV7-8
D gene: TRBD2
J gene: TRBJ2-5
clone size: NA
CDR3 DNA: TGTGCCAGCGCTAGCGGGCAACAAGAGACCCAGTACTTC
CDR3 protein: CASASGQQETQYF

V gene: TRBV5-6
D gene: TRBD2
J gene: TRBJ2-1
clone size: once
CDR3 DNA: TGTGCCAGCAGTTCATTTAGCGGGAGTGACTACAATGAGCAGTTCTTC
CDR3 protein: CASSSFSGSDYNEQFF

V gene: TRBV28
D gene: NA
J gene: TRBJ2-7
clone size: NA
CDR3 DNA: TGTGCCAGCAGTTTTGGGCAAACCTACGAGCAGTACTTC
CDR3 protein: CASSFGQTYEQYF

V gene: TRBV19
D gene: NA
J gene: TRBJ2-7
clone size: NA
CDR3 DNA: TGTGCCAGTAGTAAAGGGGGCTACGAGCAGTACTTC
CDR3 protein: CASSKGGYEQYF

V gene: TRBV28
D gene: NA
J gene: TRBJ2-1
clone size: few
CDR3 DNA: TGTGCCAGCAGGGGGAGCTCCTACAATGAGCAGTTCTTC
CDR3 protein: CASRGSSYNEQFF

V gene: TRBV25-1
D gene: NA
J gene: TRBJ1-2
clone size: NA
CDR3 DNA: TGTGCCAGCTCTGAAGGGACTGGGGCTAGGGGCTACACCTTC
CDR3 protein: CASSEGTGARGYTF

V gene: TRBV4-3
D gene: NA
J gene: TRBJ2-5
clone size: NA
CDR3 DNA: TGCGCCAGCAGCCAAGTTCTTGGGGGGAGCGAGACCCAGTACTTC
CDR3 protein: CASSQVLGGSETQYF

V gene: TRBV27
D gene: NA
J gene: TRBJ2-1
clone size: NA
CDR3 DNA: TGTGCCAGCAGTTCAGCGGGCGGGGCCAATGAGCAGTTCTTC
CDR3 protein: CASSSAGGANEQFF

V gene: TRBV6-2/TRBV6-3
D gene: NA
J gene: TRBJ2-7
clone size: NA
CDR3 DNA: TGTGCCAGCAGTTACCCCGGGACTCCTCGCGAGCAGTACTTC
CDR3 protein: CASSYPGTPREQYF

V gene: TRBV9
D gene: NA
J gene: TRBJ2-7
clone size: once
CDR3 DNA: TGTGCCAGCAGCCCCTTCGCAGGGTATCGCTCCTACGAGCAGTACTTC
CDR3 protein: CASSPFAGYRSYEQYF

V gene: TRBV6-4
D gene: NA
J gene: TRBJ1-1
clone size: many
CDR3 DNA: TGTGCCAGCAGTGACAAGGGAGAAGGCACTGAAGCTTTCTTT
CDR3 protein: CASSDKGEGTEAFF

V gene: TRBV29-1
D gene: NA
J gene: TRBJ2-7
clone size: NA
CDR3 DNA: TGCAGCGTTGAAGATAAGGGAAGTGAAGAGAAGCAGTACTTC
CDR3 protein: CSVEDKGSEEKQYF

V gene: TRBV30
D gene: NA
J gene: TRBJ1-1
clone size: once
CDR3 DNA: TGTGCCTGGAGCTCCTCAGGGTTCACTGAAGCTTTCTTT
CDR3 protein: CAWSSSGFTEAFF

V gene: TRBV4-2
D gene: TRBD2
J gene: TRBJ2-1
clone size: NA
CDR3 DNA: TGTGCCAGCAGCCAAACTAGCGGGACCTACAATGAGCAGTTCTTC
CDR3 protein: CASSQTSGTYNEQFF

V gene: TRBV5-1
D gene: TRBD2
J gene: TRBJ2-7
clone size: NA
CDR3 DNA: TGCGCCAGCAGGCTAGCGGGAGGACGCGAGCAGTACTTC
CDR3 protein: CASRLAGGREQYF

V gene: TRBV5-1
D gene: TRBD1
J gene: TRBJ1-1
clone size: NA
CDR3 DNA: TGCGCCAGCAGCGAGATGACAGGGGGCGGCACTGAAGCTTTCTTT
CDR3 protein: CASSEMTGGGTEAFF

V gene: TRBV12-3/TRBV12-4
D gene: NA
J gene: TRBJ2-2
clone size: NA
CDR3 DNA: TGTGCCAGCAGTGGGACCGGGGAGCTGTTTTTT
CDR3 protein: CASSGTGELFF

V gene: TRBV4-2
D gene: TRBD1
J gene: TRBJ1-2
clone size: NA
CDR3 DNA: TGTGCCAGCAGCCAAGAAGCCCCGAGGGGGCATAACTATGGCTACACCTTC
CDR3 protein: CASSQEAPRGHNYGYTF

V gene: TRBV19
D gene: TRBD2
J gene: TRBJ2-7
clone size: NA
CDR3 DNA: TGTGCCAGTAGTAGACTAGCGGGAGCCTACGAGCAGTACTTC
CDR3 protein: CASSRLAGAYEQYF